The text below deals with one TCR beta chain. These data are taken from a study of blood T cell repertoires in COVID-19. Study information: Acute and convalescent COVID-19 samples came from the United States, Italy and Spain. T cells, B-cell-depleted T cells, or PBMCs provided the cDNA or gDNA that served as material.

In the original workflow: For nucleated cells, counts were estimated from reference gene primer amplification. Sequencing was performed with immunoSEQ multiplex PCR; in TCRdb, only in-frame clones are kept and a portion is missing. The V and J calls and clone size come from that table; D and trimming were worked out from the DNA. Here the sample spans 310,000 or so clones, over 75% being singletons. This TCR came from a man in his forties or fifties with active or convalescent COVID-19. The sample was peripheral blood.

CDR3 in amino acids: CATSDIDQPQHF. The CDR3 DNA follows: TGTGCCACCAGTGATATCGATCAGCCCCAGCATTTT. V gene TRBV24-1 combines with J gene TRBJ1-5; D gene uncertain. V lost 3 bases, J lost 5 bases, and 4 bases lay in between. This CDR3 contains 12 residues. CDR1 and CDR2 from the germline V gene are KGHDR and SFDVKD.